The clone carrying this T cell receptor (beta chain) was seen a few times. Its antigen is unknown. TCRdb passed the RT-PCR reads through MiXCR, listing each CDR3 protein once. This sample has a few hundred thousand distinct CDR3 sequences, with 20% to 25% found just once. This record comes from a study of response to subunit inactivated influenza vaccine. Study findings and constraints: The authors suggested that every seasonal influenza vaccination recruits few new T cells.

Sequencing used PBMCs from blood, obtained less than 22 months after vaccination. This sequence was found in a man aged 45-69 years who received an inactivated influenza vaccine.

CDR3 nucleotides: TGCGCCAGCAGCTCGACAGGATTCTACGAGCAGTACTTC. It codes for CASSSTGFYEQYF. The chain carries TRBV5-1 and TRBJ2-7, with D perhaps TRBD1 (6 bases). The CDR3 length is 13 residues. Germline V gene lookup returns CDR1 SGHRS and CDR2 YFSETQ. The V gene lost 3 bases and the J gene lost 3 bases, with 10 bases spanning the gap.